The clone carrying this T cell receptor (beta chain) has more than one count but fewer than ten. Its antigen is undetermined. TCRalpha and TCRbeta libraries used 5'RACE with constant-segment primers and UMIs. TCRdb reprocessed the 5' RACE reads with MiXCR, giving one entry per CDR3 protein. Among approximately 100,000 distinct CDR3 sequences listed, approximately 15% were seen once. The data were taken from a study of T-cell memory formation after mild COVID-19. Study summary: Clusters of TCRs were largely donor specific.

Whole-study findings and limits: Day 15 to 85 contracting clones showed balanced CD4/CD8; day 15 to 37 expanders favored CD4+. Among CD4+ contracting clones, most were CM and EM, and CD8+ ones EMRA.

The CDR3 runs to 14 residues. V was cut by 7 bases and J by 1 base, with 13 bases left in between. The germline gives CDR1 SEHNR, CDR2 FQNEAQ (reference sequence). The sequenced sample was PBMCs or a T cell subset sorted from them (not recorded which). The receptor was isolated from an adult woman who had mild COVID-19 (a few samples of this study predate the infection). Cell type and time point are not known. The chain joins TRBV7-9 to TRBJ1-1; D ambiguous. CDR3 residues: CASKGGSSNTEAFF. The CDR3 region has the DNA TGTGCCAGCAAGGGCGGTAGTTCGAACACTGAAGCTTTCTTT.